The rows below give T cell receptor beta chains drawn from one sample of a study of T cell repertoires in breast cancer. TCRdb used MiXCR to reprocess the emulsion pairing reads, holding one entry per CDR3 protein. Among approximately 4,000 distinct CDR3 sequences, around 40% were seen once, and the ten largest hold about a third. Sequencing was carried out using CD8+ T cells. The receptor source for this set is a pool of human donors with breast cancer or a healthy control (not recorded which). CDR3s include the opening cysteine and the closing phenylalanine or tryptophan. D genes are given only for firm matches. Rows give clone size only sometimes, using once, few, many, or a class for an expanded clone.

- | TRBJ2-1 | once | TRBV27 | CASSFDRGNEQFF | TGTGCCAGCAGTTTCGATAGGGGGAATGAGCAGTTCTTC
TRBD2 | TRBJ2-3 | many | TRBV24-1 | CAAGGSDTQYF | TGTGCTGCGGGGGGATCTGATACGCAGTATTTT
- | TRBJ1-6 | many | TRBV30 | CAWRGTELSPLHF | TGTGCCTGGAGAGGGACTGAGCTTTCACCCCTCCACTTT
- | TRBJ1-4 | - | TRBV5-5 | CASSLVSGYDEKLFF | TGTGCCAGCAGCTTGGTGTCAGGGTATGATGAAAAACTGTTTTTT
- | TRBJ1-2 | many | TRBV7-2 | CASSPRDIFNYGYTF | TGTGCCAGCAGCCCCCGGGACATCTTTAACTATGGCTACACCTTC
- | TRBJ2-7 | - | TRBV3-1 | CASSQDFKNEQYF | TGTGCCAGCAGCCAAGATTTCAAAAACGAGCAGTACTTC
- | TRBJ2-3 | - | TRBV29-1 | CSVMGVGGLGATDTQYF | TGCAGCGTTATGGGGGTTGGAGGGCTTGGAGCTACAGATACGCAGTATTTT
- | TRBJ1-5 | - | TRBV7-8 | CASSFREIGPGRFRQPQHF | TGTGCCAGCAGCTTCCGTGAAATAGGACCGGGAAGGTTTCGTCAGCCCCAGCATTTT
- | TRBJ2-3 | many | TRBV11-2 | CASSLPDATGTDTQYF | TGTGCCAGCAGCCTCCCCGACGCAACAGGCACAGATACGCAGTATTTT
- | TRBJ2-5 | many | TRBV4-1 | CASSPSDPGRGLETQYF | TGCGCCAGCAGCCCATCTGACCCGGGTAGGGGTTTAGAGACCCAGTACTTC
TRBD2 | TRBJ2-3 | - | TRBV20-1 | CSASSRGADTQYF | TGCAGTGCTTCTTCGCGGGGGGCAGATACGCAGTATTTT
TRBD1 | TRBJ2-1 | medium-sized | TRBV20-1 | CSARAKDRGRRNEQFF | TGCAGTGCTAGAGCGAAAGACAGGGGGAGAAGAAATGAGCAGTTCTTC
- | TRBJ1-2 | few | TRBV7-2 | CASSSGQTNYGYTF | TGTGCCAGCAGCTCGGGACAAACTAACTATGGCTACACCTTC
- | TRBJ2-7 | - | TRBV3-1 | CASSLGFEQYF | TGTGCCAGCAGCCTCGGGTTCGAGCAGTACTTC
- | TRBJ1-5 | many | TRBV20-1 | CSVRGASHSNQPQHF | TGCAGTGTCAGAGGGGCCTCGCATAGCAATCAGCCCCAGCATTTT
- | TRBJ2-1 | few | TRBV2 | CASTTLAYNEQFF | TGTGCCAGCACGACCCTAGCGTACAATGAGCAGTTCTTC
- | TRBJ1-1 | - | TRBV20-1 | CSAPKGVRTEAFF | TGCAGTGCTCCGAAGGGGGTACGGACTGAAGCTTTCTTT
- | TRBJ2-1 | - | TRBV20-1 | CSARDRAASPPFF | TGCAGTGCTAGAGACAGGGCTGCTTCGCCCCCGTTCTTC
- | TRBJ2-2 | medium-sized | TRBV20-1 | CSAREPFGPTGELFF | TGCAGTGCTAGAGAGCCCTTCGGTCCCACCGGGGAGCTGTTTTTT
TRBD1 | TRBJ2-3 | few | TRBV7-6 | CASSLDRGSDTQYF | TGTGCCAGCAGCTTGGACAGGGGCTCGGATACGCAGTATTTT
- | TRBJ2-3 | medium-sized | TRBV2 | CASKPAADTQYF | TGTGCCAGCAAACCCGCGGCGGATACGCAGTATTTT
- | TRBJ2-1 | - | TRBV4-3 | CASSRQHYQGVEQFF | TGCGCCAGCAGCCGACAGCACTATCAGGGCGTTGAGCAGTTCTTC
- | TRBJ1-2 | many | TRBV28 | CASSVSETMGYTF | TGTGCCAGCAGCGTGTCTGAGACTATGGGCTACACCTTC
TRBD1 | TRBJ1-2 | many | TRBV3-1 | CASSGTGFLGYTF | TGTGCCAGCAGCGGGACAGGCTTTCTCGGCTACACCTTC
- | TRBJ2-5 | many | TRBV5-1 | CASSLKADRKETQYF | TGCGCCAGCAGCTTGAAGGCAGACAGAAAAGAGACCCAGTACTTC
- | TRBJ1-5 | medium-sized | TRBV27 | CASSPDPRAREVRHF | TGTGCCAGCAGCCCCGACCCCCGTGCGCGGGAGGTACGGCATTTT
- | TRBJ1-1 | medium-sized | TRBV6-2/TRBV6-3 | CASSYAGNTEAFF | TGTGCCAGCAGTTACGCGGGGAACACTGAAGCTTTCTTT
TRBD2 | TRBJ2-3 | few | TRBV7-3 | CASSLKPLGGLAGSASTDTQYF | TGTGCCAGCAGCTTAAAACCTTTGGGGGGACTAGCGGGGAGTGCTAGCACAGATACGCAGTATTTT
TRBD2 | TRBJ2-5 | - | TRBV14 | CASSQGGTSGMVVPQETQYF | TGTGCCAGCAGCCAAGGAGGAACTAGCGGAATGGTAGTCCCTCAAGAGACCCAGTACTTC
- | TRBJ1-4 | - | TRBV3-1 | CASSQDYWEKLFF | TGTGCCAGCAGCCAAGATTACTGGGAAAAACTGTTTTTT
TRBD1 | TRBJ1-1 | few | TRBV5-4 | CASSLSGTGNTEAFF | TGTGCCAGCAGCTTGAGTGGGACAGGAAACACTGAAGCTTTCTTT
TRBD1 | TRBJ2-7 | many | TRBV28 | CASSSTRDRGEQYF | TGTGCCAGCAGTTCTACCCGGGACAGGGGCGAGCAGTACTTC
- | TRBJ1-6 | - | TRBV5-1 | CASSPSIWGHNSPLHF | TGCGCCAGCAGTCCCTCAATTTGGGGGCATAATTCACCCCTCCACTTT
TRBD1 | TRBJ2-5 | - | TRBV20-1 | CSATTRGRETQYF | TGCAGTGCTACGACCAGGGGGCGAGAGACCCAGTACTTC
- | TRBJ1-6 | many | TRBV3-1 | CASSQAARVGSPLHF | TGTGCCAGCAGCCAAGCTGCCAGGGTAGGATCACCCCTCCACTTT
TRBD2 | TRBJ2-4 | many | TRBV20-1 | CSASMERGFEYF | TGCAGTGCTAGCATGGAGCGGGGGTTTGAGTACTTC
- | TRBJ1-2 | few | TRBV28 | CASSPRGWNGYTF | TGTGCCAGCAGTCCACGGGGCTGGAATGGCTACACCTTC
- | TRBJ2-5 | - | TRBV19 | CASSIDRTQETQYF | TGTGCCAGTAGTATAGACAGGACGCAAGAGACCCAGTACTTC
- | TRBJ1-1 | - | TRBV28 | CASSESDTEAFF | TGCGCCAGCAGTGAGAGTGACACTGAAGCTTTCTTT
- | TRBJ1-1 | - | TRBV20-1 | CSASGKLYTEAFF | TGCAGTGCTAGTGGAAAGTTGTACACTGAAGCTTTCTTT
- | TRBJ2-1 | few | TRBV20-1 | CSARGAGWYNEQFF | TGCAGTGCTAGGGGGGCGGGGTGGTACAATGAGCAGTTCTTC
- | TRBJ2-1 | - | TRBV5-6 | CASSGLVEFYNEQFF | TGTGCCAGCAGCGGCCTAGTGGAGTTCTACAATGAGCAGTTCTTC
- | TRBJ1-1 | medium-sized | TRBV6-2/TRBV6-3 | CASSYKPTNTEAFF | TGTGCCAGCAGTTACAAGCCGACCAACACTGAAGCTTTCTTT
- | TRBJ2-7 | few | TRBV20-1 | CSARDNLVPYEQYF | TGCAGTGCTAGAGATAATCTAGTCCCCTACGAGCAGTACTTC
- | TRBJ2-7 | many | TRBV28 | CASSLAGIYEQYF | TGTGCCAGCAGTTTAGCGGGGATCTACGAGCAGTACTTC
- | TRBJ1-4 | - | TRBV7-9 | CASSDVIANEKLFF | TGTGCCAGCAGCGATGTGATCGCTAATGAAAAACTGTTTTTT
TRBD1 | TRBJ1-6 | - | TRBV20-1 | CSARDHRGHSPLHF | TGCAGTGCTAGAGATCACAGGGGGCATTCACCCCTCCACTTT
- | TRBJ1-6 | many | TRBV12-3/TRBV12-4 | CASSLTTVGGPLHF | TGTGCCAGCAGTTTAACGACAGTGGGGGGTCCCCTCCACTTT
TRBD1 | TRBJ1-2 | - | TRBV29-1 | CSVERGQRGYTF | TGCAGCGTTGAAAGGGGACAGAGGGGCTACACCTTC
TRBD1 | TRBJ2-3 | - | TRBV20-1 | CGTRLTGRTNNEQYF | TGCGGCACTAGACTGACAGGGCGAACCAACAATGAGCAGTATTTT
TRBD1 | TRBJ2-1 | medium-sized | TRBV5-6 | CASSLWYRGRGEQFF | TGTGCCAGCAGCTTGTGGTACAGGGGGCGAGGTGAGCAGTTCTTC
- | TRBJ1-1 | - | TRBV29-1 | CSVDQGNTEAFF | TGCAGCGTTGATCAAGGAAACACTGAAGCTTTCTTT
TRBD1 | TRBJ1-1 | many | TRBV20-1 | CSAPLPGQGLVTEAFF | TGCAGTGCCCCACTCCCGGGACAGGGATTGGTCACTGAAGCTTTCTTT
- | TRBJ1-1 | - | TRBV2 | CASSERLMNTEAFF | TGTGCCAGCAGTGAAAGGCTCATGAACACTGAAGCTTTCTTT
- | TRBJ1-6 | once | TRBV14 | CASSASNLNNSPLHF | TGTGCCAGCAGCGCTTCGAACCTAAATAATTCACCCCTCCACTTT
- | TRBJ1-4 | - | TRBV10-3 | CAISGGGNGEKLFF | TGTGCCATCAGTGGTGGGGGGAATGGTGAAAAACTGTTTTTT
TRBD1 | TRBJ2-7 | many | TRBV28 | CASSLGTGYEQYF | TGTGCCAGCAGTTTGGGGACAGGCTACGAGCAGTACTTC